The rows below give T cell receptor beta chains drawn from one sample of a study of blood T cell repertoires in COVID-19. Using immunoSEQ multiplex PCR, the repertoire was profiled, and TCRdb retains in-frame clones only, with some absent. The data hold about 280,000 clones, with around four fifths observed a single time. The sequenced sample was peripheral blood. The receptor set was obtained from a woman between 45 and 60 years old who had recovered from COVID-19. Both conserved end residues are part of each CDR3. A D gene is named only where the DNA matches it firmly. Some rows mark clone size as missing; the rest say once, few, many or name a class of expanded clone.

abundance	d_gene	v_gene	j_gene	CDR3nt	CDR3aa
.	.	TRBV10-3	TRBJ1-3	TGTGCCATCGGTGACGTTCGCTCTGGAAACACCATATATTTT	CAIGDVRSGNTIYF
.	TRBD1	TRBV27	TRBJ1-4	TGTGCCAGCAGCCAGACAGGGGGCCGTGAAAAACTGTTTTTT	CASSQTGGREKLFF
.	TRBD2	TRBV19	TRBJ2-6	TGTGCCAGTAGTGGGCCAGGGAGGGCCTCTGGGGCCAACGTCCTGACTTTC	CASSGPGRASGANVLTF
.	.	TRBV2	TRBJ1-6	TGTGCCAGACAGATTGGCGCTGATTCACCCCTCCACTTT	CARQIGADSPLHF
few	TRBD2	TRBV7-2	TRBJ2-1	TGTGCCAGCAGCACGAGCGGGAGGGCTCTAAATGAGCAGTTCTTC	CASSTSGRALNEQFF
.	TRBD1	TRBV27	TRBJ1-2	TGTGCCAGCAGCCCCGGGGGACAGAACTATGGCTACACCTTC	CASSPGGQNYGYTF
.	TRBD1	TRBV28	TRBJ1-5	TGTGCCAGCAGTCCGCATGCAGGGGGAGGCAATCAGCCCCAGCATTTT	CASSPHAGGGNQPQHF
.	.	TRBV6-1	TRBJ2-7	TGTGCCAGCAGTGAACCCCGGACAGTGTTCTCCTACGAGCAGTACTTC	CASSEPRTVFSYEQYF
.	.	TRBV11-1	TRBJ2-1	TGTGCCAGCAGCTTAGCGGGTGCGGGGAGCTCCTACAATGAGCAGTTCTTC	CASSLAGAGSSYNEQFF
few	TRBD1	TRBV30	TRBJ2-7	TGTGCCTGGAGGCAGGGGGCGGGGCAGTACTTC	CAWRQGAGQYF
few	.	TRBV27	TRBJ1-2	TGTGCCAGCCGCGTTCCGGGAGGTGGCTACACCTTC	CASRVPGGGYTF
few	.	TRBV9	TRBJ2-7	TGTGCCAGCAGCGCCGGGGTGAGCCACGAGCAGTACTTC	CASSAGVSHEQYF
few	.	TRBV25-1	TRBJ1-6	TGTGCCAGCAGTGGCATCGACAGCCTCAATTCACCCCTCCACTTT	CASSGIDSLNSPLHF
.	.	TRBV6-5	TRBJ2-7	TGTGCCAGCAGTTACGCGGCAGGGCTTGAGCAGTACTTC	CASSYAAGLEQYF
.	TRBD1	TRBV5-4	TRBJ2-7	TGTGCCAGCAGCCCCCAGGGACAGGGGGCTCTCTACGAGCAGTACTTC	CASSPQGQGALYEQYF
.	.	TRBV27	TRBJ2-5	TGTGCCAGCAGTTTTGAGAGCCAAGAGACCCAGTACTTC	CASSFESQETQYF
.	.	TRBV5-1	TRBJ1-2	TGCGCCAGCAGCTTGGGCACAAGCGGTGGCTACACCTTC	CASSLGTSGGYTF
.	.	TRBV7-9	TRBJ1-4	TGTGCCAGCAGCCGAACAGGGTTGTATGAAAAACTGTTTTTT	CASSRTGLYEKLFF
.	.	TRBV2	TRBJ1-5	TGTGCCAGCCAGGGTAGCAATCAGCCCCAGCATTTT	CASQGSNQPQHF
few	TRBD1	TRBV5-4	TRBJ2-7	TGTGCCAGCAGCTTGGATGGGACAGGGGTGGACGAGCAGTACTTC	CASSLDGTGVDEQYF
few	.	TRBV19	TRBJ1-5	TGTGCCAGTAACCCTCCGGGGAGTCAAAATAGCAATCAGCCCCAGCATTTT	CASNPPGSQNSNQPQHF
.	.	TRBV7-2	TRBJ2-3	TGTGCCAGCAGCTTCGGCGGCCTTAGCACAGATACGCAGTATTTT	CASSFGGLSTDTQYF
.	TRBD1	TRBV28	TRBJ2-5	TGTGCCAGCGCCTACGGGGGACAGGGGTACGAGACCCAGTACTTC	CASAYGGQGYETQYF
.	TRBD2	TRBV5-4	TRBJ2-3	TGTGCCAGCAGCTTGGCTTTAGCGGGGGCTAGGAATACGCAGTATTTT	CASSLALAGARNTQYF
.	TRBD1	TRBV16	TRBJ1-1	TGTGCCAGCAGCCAATCTGAGACAGGGGAAGCTTTCTTT	CASSQSETGEAFF